This T cell receptor (beta chain) was identified during a study of response to subunit inactivated influenza vaccine. This clonotype came up a few times. TCRdb reprocessed the RT-PCR reads via MiXCR and lists one record per CDR3 protein. The data show 500,000 to 600,000 distinct CDR3 sequences, approximately 11% seen once. Separately, the same data were catalogued under a study of T cells expressing NK-cell markers. That study reports: 5'RACE template switching with UMIs generated TCR beta cDNA.

Sequenced material: PBMCs from blood, taken on the day of vaccination. The TCR sequence derives from a man between 50 and 59 years old who received an inactivated influenza vaccine.

CDR3 DNA: TGTGCCAGCTCACCGGGACAGGGGGTTACCTACGAGCAGTACTTC. This codes for CASSPGQGVTYEQYF. The V and J genes are TRBV18 and TRBJ2-7; 11 bases are a match to TRBD1. The CDR3 extends over 15 amino acids. J lost 2 bases, V lost 3 bases, and 3 bases had no gene match. Germline lookup yields CDR1 KGHSH and CDR2 LQKENI.